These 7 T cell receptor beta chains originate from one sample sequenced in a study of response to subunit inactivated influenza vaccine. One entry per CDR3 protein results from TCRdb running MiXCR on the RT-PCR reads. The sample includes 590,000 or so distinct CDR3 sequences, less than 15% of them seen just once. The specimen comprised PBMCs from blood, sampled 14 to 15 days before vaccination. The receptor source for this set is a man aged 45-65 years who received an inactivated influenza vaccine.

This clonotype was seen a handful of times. Here the CDR3 DNA reads TGCAGTGCTAGAGACGGACTAGCGGGGGCCCGGGAGACCCAGTACTTC. This sequence encodes CSARDGLAGARETQYF. The V and J genes are TRBV20-1 and TRBJ2-5, with 13 bases lining up with TRBD2. J lost 5 bases, V lost 0 bases, and 6 bases had no gene match. The germline V gene has CDR1 DFQATT and CDR2 SNEGSKA (reference sequence). This CDR3 comprises 16 residues.

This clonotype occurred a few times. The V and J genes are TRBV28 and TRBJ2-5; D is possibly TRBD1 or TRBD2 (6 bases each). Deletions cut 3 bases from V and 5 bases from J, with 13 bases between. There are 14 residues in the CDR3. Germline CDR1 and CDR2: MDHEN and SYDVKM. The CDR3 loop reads CASSLSGAYETQYF. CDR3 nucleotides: TGTGCCAGCAGTTTGTCGGGGGCGTATGAGACCCAGTACTTC.

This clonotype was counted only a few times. CDR3 residues: CASSDVWGEQFF. DNA for the CDR3: TGTGCCAGCAGCGACGTATGGGGTGAGCAGTTCTTC. The chain recombines TRBV7-2 with TRBJ2-1; the D is unclear. The CDR3 contains 12 residues. Trimming cost V 5 bases and J 9 bases, with 11 bases left between them. Germline CDR1 is SGHTA and CDR2 is FQGNSA.

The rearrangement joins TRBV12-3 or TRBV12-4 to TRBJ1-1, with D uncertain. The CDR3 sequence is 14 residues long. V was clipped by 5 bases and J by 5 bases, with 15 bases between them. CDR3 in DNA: TGTGCCAGCAGTCCAATCGGGGTGGGGACTGAAGCTTTCTTT. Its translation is CASSPIGVGTEAFF.

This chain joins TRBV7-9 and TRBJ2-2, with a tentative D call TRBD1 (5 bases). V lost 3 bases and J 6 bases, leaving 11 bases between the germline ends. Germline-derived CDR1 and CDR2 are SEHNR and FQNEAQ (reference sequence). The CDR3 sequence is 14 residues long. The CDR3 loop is CASSLISGSGELFF. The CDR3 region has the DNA TGTGCCAGCAGCTTGATATCAGGGTCCGGGGAGCTGTTTTTT.

The CDR3 region is CASSSSQGDTQYF. Written as DNA, the CDR3 is TGTGCCAGCAGCTCTTCACAGGGCGATACGCAGTATTTT. The chain recombines TRBV7-2 with TRBJ2-3; D is perhaps TRBD1 (6 bases). CDR1 and CDR2 (germline): SGHTA, FQGNSA. V was shortened by 4 bases and J by 6 bases, with 11 bases between the two germline ends. CDR3 size: 13 residues.

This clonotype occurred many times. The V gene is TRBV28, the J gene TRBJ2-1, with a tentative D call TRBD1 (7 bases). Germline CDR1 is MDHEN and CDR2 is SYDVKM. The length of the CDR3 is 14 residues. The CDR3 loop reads CASQTGAGSNEQFF. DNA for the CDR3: TGTGCGAGCCAAACAGGGGCGGGATCCAATGAGCAGTTCTTC.